These 13 T cell receptor beta chains were sequenced from one sample in a study of T cells in Graves' hyperthyroidism and ophthalmopathy. What was amplified from RNA transcripts were TCR beta CDR3 regions. The primer set for the first-round RT-PCR of the TCR CDR3 was HTBI. TCRdb reprocessed the multiplex PCR reads via MiXCR and lists one record per CDR3 protein. Here the sample spans about 540,000 distinct CDR3 sequences, 40% to 55% being singletons. Specimen: peripheral blood or thyroid tissue (not recorded which). Source of these receptors: a woman aged 18-30 years with Graves' hyperthyroidism.

The CDR3 sequence is CASSKRGDNLWSYEQYF. The CDR3 DNA reads TGTGCCAGCTCTAAAAGGGGGGATAACCTTTGGTCCTACGAGCAGTACTTC. J is TRBJ2-7 and V is TRBV10-3; either TRBD1 or TRBD2 may supply D (6 bases each). V lost 10 bases and J 1 base, leaving 26 bases between the germline ends. The germline V gene encodes CDR1 ENHRY and CDR2 SYGVKD. The CDR3 length is 17 residues.

This clonotype was counted between two and nine times. The chain couples TRBV20-1 to TRBJ1-5; 7 bases fit TRBD1. Germline V gives CDR1 DFQATT, CDR2 SNEGSKA (reference sequence). The CDR3 consists of 16 residues. V dropped 1 base and J dropped 0; count of bases not matched to a gene: 6. CDR3 DNA sequence: TGCAGTGCTAGAGGGACAGGTTATTATAGCAATCAGCCCCAGCATTTT. It codes for CSARGTGYYSNQPQHF.

The rearrangement links TRBV5-1 to TRBJ2-2, with 7 nucleotides matching TRBD2. Germline V gives CDR1 SGHRS, CDR2 YFSETQ. CDR3 length: 15 amino acids. After removal of 4 bases from V and 4 bases from J, the junction contained 7 bases not matched to a gene. The CDR3 bases are TGCGCCAGCAGCCCGGGGGGTCTAAGCACCGGGGAGCTGTTTTTT. Translating it yields CASSPGGLSTGELFF.

The CDR3 DNA follows: TGTGCCACCGGGGCAGGAGGCTACACCTTC. This encodes CATGAGGYTF. The chain couples TRBV7-9 to TRBJ1-2; possibly TRBD1 for D (5 bases). Trimming stripped 10 bases from V and 8 bases from J, with 11 bases between. Germline V CDR1 and CDR2: SEHNR, FQNEAQ (reference sequence). The CDR3 runs 10 residues.

This clonotype was seen only a few times. The chain joins TRBV19 to TRBJ2-5; TRBD1 agrees at 8 bases. The CDR3 is 14 residues long. V was clipped by 4 bases and J by 1 base; unmatched bases: 2. CDR1 LNHDA and CDR2 SQIVND come from the germline V gene (reference sequence). The CDR3 spells CASSRQGTQETQYF. The CDR3 DNA follows: TGTGCCAGTAGTAGACAGGGGACCCAAGAGACCCAGTACTTC.

This clonotype was picked up many times. The chain employs TRBV5-8 and TRBJ2-5; the D gene is possibly TRBD1 (5 bases). Trimming cost V 0 bases and J 6 bases, with 9 bases left between them. The CDR3 is made up of 13 amino acids. CDR1 and CDR2 from the germline V gene are SGHTS and YDEGEE. The CDR3 sequence is CASSLGAGQTQYF. The CDR3 nucleotides are TGTGCCAGCAGCTTGGGGGCAGGGCAGACCCAGTACTTC.

The rearrangement links TRBV6-1 to TRBJ2-5; 8 nucleotides align to TRBD2. CDR3 size: 17 residues. V lost 6 bases and J lost 7; bases outside the gene matches: 19. The germline CDR1 and CDR2 sequences are MNHNS and SASEGT. As DNA, the CDR3 is TGTGCCAGCAGCAGCGGCGGGAGGAGGGCCGGTAAATGGACCCAGTACTTC. Translating it yields CASSSGGRRAGKWTQYF.

The chain joins TRBV7-8 to TRBJ1-1; D is ambiguous. This CDR3 is 15 amino acids long. Per the germline V gene, CDR1 is SGHVS and CDR2 is FQNEAQ. V lost 6 bases to trimming and J lost 4 bases, with 18 bases between them. The CDR3 spells CASSYSKGSSTEAFF. The CDR3 coding sequence is TGTGCCAGCAGTTACTCGAAAGGGAGTAGCACTGAAGCTTTCTTT.

This clonotype was seen more than once but under ten times. The rearrangement uses TRBV6-5 and TRBJ1-1; TRBD1 is a possible D gene (6 bases). CDR1 and CDR2 from the germline V gene are MNHEY and SVGAGI. The CDR3 covers 14 residues. Trimming took 9 bases from V and 0 from J, leaving 14 bases between them. CDR3 DNA sequence: TGTGCCAGAACAAAAGGGGGGATGAACACTGAAGCTTTCTTT. Encoded protein: CARTKGGMNTEAFF.

The chain is built from TRBV11-2 and TRBJ1-6, with no clear D. Trimming left V 5 bases short and J 5 bases short, with 16 bases between. In germline, CDR1 is SGHAT, CDR2 FQNNGV. This CDR3 has 16 residues. The CDR3 DNA is TGTGCCAGCAGCAACTTCCCGCGTTCTCATAATTCACCCCTCCACTTT. This encodes CASSNFPRSHNSPLHF.

In regard to this clonotype: Germline and junction disagree at one end, which may indicate a read error. Written as DNA, the CDR3 is TGTGCCAGCAGTTTAAAGTCCTCAGCCTACGAGCAGTACTTC. Amino acid sequence: CASSLKSSAYEQYF. V gene TRBV24-1 combines with J gene TRBJ2-7; D unclear. CDR1 is KGHDR and CDR2 is SFDVKD in the germline V gene. The length of the CDR3 is 14 residues.

This clonotype is a singleton in its sample. One junction end disagrees with the germline gene, perhaps due to a read error. J is TRBJ2-5 and V is TRBV7-2; D perhaps matches TRBD2 (5 bases). Germline CDR1 reads SGHTA; CDR2 reads FQGNSA. This CDR3 comprises 16 residues. CDR3 sequence reads: CASSQDSTRLRETQYF. The CDR3 DNA reads as TGCGCCAGCAGCCAAGATTCAACCAGACTACGAGAGACCCAGTACTTC.

This clonotype was detected a few times. The chain joins TRBV19 to TRBJ1-1; D gene ambiguous. This CDR3 spans 14 amino acids. The V and J ends lost 3 bases and 0 bases respectively, with 8 bases between them. CDR1 LNHDA and CDR2 SQIVND come from the germline V gene (reference sequence). The CDR3 reads CASSIAQVNTEAFF. The CDR3 bases are TGTGCCAGTAGTATTGCCCAGGTGAACACTGAAGCTTTCTTT. The whole variable domain, remainder taken from reference TRBV19 and TRBJ1-1, is DGGITQSPKYLFRKEGQNVTLSCEQNLNHDAMYWYRQDPGQGLRLIYYSQIVNDFQKGDIAEGYSVSREKKESFPLTVTSAQKNPTAFYLCASSIAQVNTEAFFGQGTRLTVV.